This TCR beta chain derives from a study of T cell changes during pregnancy in multiple sclerosis. The V gene's germline CDR1 is SNHLY and CDR2 FYNNEI. There are 14 residues in the CDR3. Trimming took off 5 bases at V and 7 bases at J, with 15 bases between the two ends. Here immunoSEQ multiplex PCR was the method, and the copy in TCRdb shows in-frame clones only, minus some. There are more than 65,000 clones in the sample; 90% to 95% occur only once, and about 0.4% lies in the top ten. The clonotype was recovered from a female donor with multiple sclerosis, enrolled in a pregnancy study. V gene TRBV2 combines with J gene TRBJ2-1, with D possibly matching TRBD2 (5 bases). The sample was CD4+ T cells from peripheral blood mononuclear cells, taken before pregnancy. The CDR3 coding sequence is TGTGCCAGCAGTCAGACCAGTTCGGGGAATGAGCAGTTCTTC. Translation: CASSQTSSGNEQFF. The full variable domain, in which reference TRBV2 and TRBJ2-1 provide the parts outside the CDR3, is EPEVTQTPSHQVTQMGQEVILRCVPISNHLYFYWYRQILGQKVEFLVSFYNNEISEKSEIFDDQFSVERPDGSNFTLKIRSTKLEDSAMYFCASSQTSSGNEQFFGPGTRLTVL.